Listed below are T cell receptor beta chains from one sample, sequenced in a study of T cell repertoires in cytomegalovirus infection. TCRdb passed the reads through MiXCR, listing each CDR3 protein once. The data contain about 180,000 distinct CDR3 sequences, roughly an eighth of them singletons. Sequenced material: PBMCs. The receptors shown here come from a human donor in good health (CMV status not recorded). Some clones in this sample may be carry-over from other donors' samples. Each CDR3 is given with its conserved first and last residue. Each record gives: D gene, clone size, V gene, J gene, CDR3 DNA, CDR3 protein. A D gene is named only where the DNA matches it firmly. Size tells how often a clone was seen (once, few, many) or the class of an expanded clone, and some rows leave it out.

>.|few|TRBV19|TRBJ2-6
TGTGCCAGTAGTACCGGCCTCTCTGGGGCCAACGTCCTGACTTTC
CASSTGLSGANVLTF
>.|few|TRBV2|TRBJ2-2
TGTGCCAGCAGTGGCAACACCGGGGAGCTGTTTTTT
CASSGNTGELFF
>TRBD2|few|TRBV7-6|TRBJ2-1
TGTGCCAGCAGCTTAGTTGCGGGAGGGCAGTTCTTC
CASSLVAGGQFF
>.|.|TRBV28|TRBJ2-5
TGCGCCAGCAGCTCCCTCGCGGGGTTGGATACCCAGTACTTC
CASSSLAGLDTQYF
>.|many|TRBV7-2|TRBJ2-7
TGTGCCAGCAGCTTAGCTGGGGTGACCTACGAGCAGTACTTC
CASSLAGVTYEQYF
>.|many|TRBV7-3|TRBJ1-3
TGTGCCAGCAGCTTAGGGGCTGGAAACACCATATATTTT
CASSLGAGNTIYF
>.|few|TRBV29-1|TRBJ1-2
TGCAGCGTTGCCCTAACAAGTGGCTACACCTTC
CSVALTSGYTF
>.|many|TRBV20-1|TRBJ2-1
TGCAGTGCTGGCCGCGGTGTGGGCGGGAATGAGCAGTTCTTC
CSAGRGVGGNEQFF
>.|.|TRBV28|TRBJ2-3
TGTGCCAGCAGTTTAGGTGGGGTAACCGATACGCAGTATTTT
CASSLGGVTDTQYF
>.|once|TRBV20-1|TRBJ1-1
TGCAGTGCTAATCCCTTCGGGCAGGGCGGGAAGACTGAAGCTTTCTTT
CSANPFGQGGKTEAFF
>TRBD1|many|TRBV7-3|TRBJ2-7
TGTGCCAGCAGCTTGTCCGGGACAGGGGGCTACGAGCAGTACTTC
CASSLSGTGGYEQYF
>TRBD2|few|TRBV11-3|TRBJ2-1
TGTGCCAGCAGCGTTAGCGGGGGGACATACAATGAGCAGTTCTTC
CASSVSGGTYNEQFF
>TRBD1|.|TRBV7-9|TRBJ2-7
TGTGCCAGCAGCTTTCTGGACAGGGGCCACGAGCAGTACTTC
CASSFLDRGHEQYF
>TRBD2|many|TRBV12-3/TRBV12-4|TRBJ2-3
TGTGCCAGCAGTCTTCTAGCGGGGGGGCTGGCAGATACGCAGTATTTT
CASSLLAGGLADTQYF
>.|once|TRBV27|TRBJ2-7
TGTGCCAGCAGTACCGGGGGTAGATTTGTCGAGCAGTACTTC
CASSTGGRFVEQYF
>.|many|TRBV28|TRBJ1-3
TGTGCCAGCTTCTCTAAACAGGAGCCCTCTGGAAACACCATATATTTT
CASFSKQEPSGNTIYF
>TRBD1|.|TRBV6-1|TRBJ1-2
TGTGCCAGCAGGACAACAGGGGCCTATGGCTACACCTTC
CASRTTGAYGYTF
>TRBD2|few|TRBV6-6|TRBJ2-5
TGTGCCAGCAGTTACCCTCGGGAGGCCCAGTACTTC
CASSYPREAQYF
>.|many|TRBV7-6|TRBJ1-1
TGTGCCAGCAGCTTAGCTCCTACCTTACGGGAGGGCACTGAAGCTTTCTTT
CASSLAPTLREGTEAFF
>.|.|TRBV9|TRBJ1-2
TGTGCCAGCAGCGTAGATGATCGAGGAGATTATGGCTACACCTTC
CASSVDDRGDYGYTF
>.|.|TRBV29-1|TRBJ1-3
TGCAGCGTTTCCGCCCGGACAGTCTCTGGAAACACCATATATTTT
CSVSARTVSGNTIYF
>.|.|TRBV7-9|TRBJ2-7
TGTGCCAGCAGCTTAACTTCTCGTTCACAGGGTTACGAGCAGTACTTC
CASSLTSRSQGYEQYF
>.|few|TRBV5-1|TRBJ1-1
TGCGCCACCCGGGGGTCCATGAACACTGAAGCTTTCTTT
CATRGSMNTEAFF
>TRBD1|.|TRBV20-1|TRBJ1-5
TGCAGTGCTATCGGGACAGGGGCCAGGAGCAATCAGCCCCAGCATTTT
CSAIGTGARSNQPQHF
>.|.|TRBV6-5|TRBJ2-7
TGTGCCAGCAGTTACTCGGGGGATGCACGAGGCGAGCAGTACTTC
CASSYSGDARGEQYF
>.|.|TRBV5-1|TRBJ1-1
TGCGCCAGCAGCTGGGGGGAGAGGGGCACTGAAGCTTTCTTT
CASSWGERGTEAFF
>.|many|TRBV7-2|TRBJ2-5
TGTGCCAGCAGCTTATTGGGGTACTTACAAGAGACCCAGTACTTC
CASSLLGYLQETQYF
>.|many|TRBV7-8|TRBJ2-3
TGTGCCAGCAGCTCGGACACGACAGATACGCAGTATTTT
CASSSDTTDTQYF
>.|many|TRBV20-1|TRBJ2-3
TGCAGTGCCCTCTTTACAGCCTCTAGCACAGATACGCAGTATTTT
CSALFTASSTDTQYF
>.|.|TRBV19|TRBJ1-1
TGTGCCAGTAGTATCCTACAATCGAACACTGAAGCTTTCTTT
CASSILQSNTEAFF
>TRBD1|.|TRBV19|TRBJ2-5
TGTGCCAGTATCGACAGGGTGGCAGAGACCCAGTACTTC
CASIDRVAETQYF